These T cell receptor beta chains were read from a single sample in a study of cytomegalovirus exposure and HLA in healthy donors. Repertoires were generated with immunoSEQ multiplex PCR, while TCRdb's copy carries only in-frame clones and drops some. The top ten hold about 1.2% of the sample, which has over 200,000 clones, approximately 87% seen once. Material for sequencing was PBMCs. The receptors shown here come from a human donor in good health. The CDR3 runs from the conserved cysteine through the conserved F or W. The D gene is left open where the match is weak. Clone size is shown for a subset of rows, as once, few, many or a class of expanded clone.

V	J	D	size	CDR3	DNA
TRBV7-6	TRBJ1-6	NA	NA	CASSLVGGPGGNSPLHF	TGTGCCAGCAGCTTAGTAGGAGGGCCGGGGGGTAATTCACCCCTCCACTTT
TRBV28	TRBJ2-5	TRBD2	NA	CASCGRAGEAQQETQYF	TGTGCCAGCTGTGGGAGAGCGGGAGAGGCCCAACAAGAGACCCAGTACTTC
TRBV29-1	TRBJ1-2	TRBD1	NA	CSVDEGGQGFYTF	TGCAGCGTTGACGAGGGGGGACAGGGATTCTACACCTTC
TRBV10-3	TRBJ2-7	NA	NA	CAISEVGRYEQYF	TGTGCCATCAGTGAGGTTGGGCGCTACGAGCAGTACTTC
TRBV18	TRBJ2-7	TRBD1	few	CASSSGTGSNEQYF	TGTGCCAGCTCATCCGGGACAGGGTCCAACGAGCAGTACTTC
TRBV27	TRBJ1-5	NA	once	CASSSFRGAPSQPQHF	TGTGCCAGCAGTTCCTTCCGGGGGGCCCCAAGTCAGCCCCAGCATTTT
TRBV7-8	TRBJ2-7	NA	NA	CASSLFRLELGEQYF	TGTGCCAGCAGCTTATTTCGACTAGAATTAGGGGAGCAGTACTTC
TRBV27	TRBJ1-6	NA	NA	CASTRRHGSSPLHF	TGTGCCAGCACCCGCCGACATGGCAGTTCACCCCTCCACTTT
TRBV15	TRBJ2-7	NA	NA	CATSSVPARAIHEQYF	TGTGCCACCAGCAGCGTACCGGCCAGGGCCATCCACGAGCAGTACTTC
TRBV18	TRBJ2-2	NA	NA	CASSPGRLAGGTGELFF	TGTGCCAGCTCACCAGGGCGTCTCGCTGGGGGGACCGGGGAGCTGTTTTTT
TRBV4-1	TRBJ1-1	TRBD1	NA	CASSPGRTGSLSSF	TGCGCCAGCAGCCCCGGAAGGACAGGGTCCCTCTCTTCCTTT
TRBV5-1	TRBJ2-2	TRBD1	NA	CASSLAGQSPTGELFF	TGCGCCAGCAGCTTGGCGGGACAGTCTCCCACCGGGGAGCTGTTTTTT
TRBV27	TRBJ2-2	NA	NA	CASSTEWGVPRELFF	TGTGCCAGCAGTACCGAATGGGGGGTACCCCGGGAGCTGTTTTTT
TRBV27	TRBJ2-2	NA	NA	CASSFTGITGELFF	TGTGCCAGCAGTTTTACAGGGATAACCGGGGAGCTGTTTTTT
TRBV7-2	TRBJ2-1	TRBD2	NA	CASSRGSVWEGEQFF	TGTGCCAGCAGTCGAGGATCGGTATGGGAGGGCGAGCAGTTCTTC
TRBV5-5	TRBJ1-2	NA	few	CASSLGGDGYTF	TGTGCCAGCAGCCTCGGGGGGGATGGCTACACCTTC
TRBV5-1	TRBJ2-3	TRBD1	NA	CASSGRDRYTDTQYF	TGCGCCAGCAGCGGAAGGGACAGGTACACAGATACGCAGTATTTT
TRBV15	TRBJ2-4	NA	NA	CATSSDREVFNIQYF	TGTGCCACCAGCAGTGACAGGGAGGTATTCAACATTCAGTACTTC
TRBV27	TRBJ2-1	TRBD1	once	CASSSPYLRGQYNEQFF	TGTGCCAGCAGTTCCCCCTACCTTCGGGGACAGTACAATGAGCAGTTCTTC
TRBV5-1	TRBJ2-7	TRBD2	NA	CASSTGSTSGSHEQYF	TGCGCCAGCAGCACTGGGTCAACTAGCGGGAGTCACGAGCAGTACTTC
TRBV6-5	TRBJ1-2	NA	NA	CASRSLTEGSGYTF	TGTGCCAGCAGATCACTTACAGAAGGGAGTGGCTACACCTTC
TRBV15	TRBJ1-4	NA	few	CATSRDKYNEKLFF	TGTGCCACCAGCAGAGATAAATATAATGAAAAACTGTTTTTT
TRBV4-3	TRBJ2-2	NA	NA	CASSQDLTGPILGRELFF	TGCGCCAGCAGCCAGGATCTGACAGGTCCTATACTAGGGAGGGAGCTGTTTTTT
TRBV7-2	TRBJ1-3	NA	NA	CASSWAHSGNTIYF	TGTGCCAGCAGCTGGGCGCACTCTGGAAACACCATATATTTT
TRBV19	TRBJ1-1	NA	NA	CASRRDLQGTEAFF	TGTGCCAGTAGGCGGGACTTGCAGGGCACTGAAGCTTTCTTT
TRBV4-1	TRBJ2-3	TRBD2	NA	CASSQVILAGGQDTQYF	TGCGCCAGCAGCCAGGTTATACTAGCGGGAGGGCAAGATACGCAGTATTTT
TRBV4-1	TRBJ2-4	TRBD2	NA	CASSPGPGLAGGAPGNIQYF	TGCGCCAGCAGTCCAGGTCCGGGACTAGCGGGAGGGGCACCCGGAAACATTCAGTACTTC
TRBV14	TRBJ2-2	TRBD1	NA	CASSQKARTGLKLAGELFF	TGTGCCAGCAGCCAAAAAGCCCGGACAGGTCTGAAGTTAGCCGGGGAGCTGTTTTTT
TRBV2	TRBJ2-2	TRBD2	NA	CASSGVAGGPGELFF	TGTGCCAGCAGTGGGGTAGCGGGAGGTCCCGGGGAGCTGTTTTTT
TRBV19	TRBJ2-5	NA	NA	CASSPGLWGETQYF	TGTGCCAGTAGTCCGGGACTGTGGGGAGAGACCCAGTACTTC
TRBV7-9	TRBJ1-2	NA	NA	CASSLMDGTNYGYTF	TGTGCCAGCAGCTTAATGGACGGGACTAACTATGGCTACACCTTC